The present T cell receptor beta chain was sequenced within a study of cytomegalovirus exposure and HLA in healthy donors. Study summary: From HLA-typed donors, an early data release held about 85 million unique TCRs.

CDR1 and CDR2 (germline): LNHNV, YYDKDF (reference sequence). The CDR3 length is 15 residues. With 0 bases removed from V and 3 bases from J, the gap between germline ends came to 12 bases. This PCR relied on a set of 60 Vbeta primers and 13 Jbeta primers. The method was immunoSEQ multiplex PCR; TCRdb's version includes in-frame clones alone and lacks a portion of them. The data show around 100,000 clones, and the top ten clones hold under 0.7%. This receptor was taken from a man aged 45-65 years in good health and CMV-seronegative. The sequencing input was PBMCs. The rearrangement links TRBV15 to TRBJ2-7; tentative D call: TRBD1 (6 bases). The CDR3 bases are TGTGCCACCAGCAGAGATACAGGGCGCCTCTACGAGCAGTACTTC. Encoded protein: CATSRDTGRLYEQYF.